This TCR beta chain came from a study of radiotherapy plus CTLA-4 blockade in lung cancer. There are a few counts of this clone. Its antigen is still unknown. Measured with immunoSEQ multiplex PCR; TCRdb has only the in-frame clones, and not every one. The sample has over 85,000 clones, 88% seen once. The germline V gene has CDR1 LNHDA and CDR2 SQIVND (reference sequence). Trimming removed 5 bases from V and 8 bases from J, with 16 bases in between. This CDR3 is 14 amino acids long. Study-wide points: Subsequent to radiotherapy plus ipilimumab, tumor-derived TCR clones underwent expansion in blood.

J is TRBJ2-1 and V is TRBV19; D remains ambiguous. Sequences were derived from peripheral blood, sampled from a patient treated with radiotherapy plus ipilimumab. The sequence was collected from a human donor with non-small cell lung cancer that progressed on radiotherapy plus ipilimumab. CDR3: CASSLATLWDEQFF. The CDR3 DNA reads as TGTGCCAGTAGTTTGGCGACACTTTGGGATGAGCAGTTCTTC.